The 8 T cell receptor beta chains reported below all come from one sample, sequenced in a study of T cells in Graves' hyperthyroidism and ophthalmopathy. Researchers amplified the TCR beta CDR3 regions from RNA transcripts. The TCR CDR3 was amplified in a first-round RT-PCR using the HTBI primer set. In TCRdb, the multiplex PCR reads were re-called with MiXCR into one record per CDR3 protein. Altogether hundreds of thousands of distinct CDR3 sequences are present, over 40% being singletons, with the ten largest covering 6.5% to 9%. The sequenced sample consisted of peripheral blood or thyroid tissue (not recorded which). The source of these receptors is an adult man with Graves' disease, either hyperthyroidism or ophthalmopathy (not recorded which).

This clonotype was seen repeatedly, ten times or more. The V call is TRBV12-3 or TRBV12-4, the J call TRBJ1-2; D possibly corresponds to TRBD1 (6 bases). V lost 6 bases and J 4 bases, leaving 12 bases between the germline ends. CDR3 size: 13 residues. The CDR3 loop reads CASSTDRSYGYTF. CDR3 nucleotide sequence: TGTGCCAGCAGCACTGACAGGAGCTATGGCTACACCTTC.

A single count supports this clonotype. This chain uses TRBV7-9 with TRBJ2-5; TRBD2 agrees at 9 bases. The CDR3 extends over 15 amino acids. Germline CDR1 reads SEHNR; CDR2 reads FQNEAQ (reference sequence). Unmatched junction bases numbered 2, after V lost 2 bases and J lost 1 base. CDR3 in DNA: TGTGCCAGCAGCTTAAATAGCGGGGGCCAAGAGACCCAGTACTTC. It translates to CASSLNSGGQETQYF.

The chain links TRBV20-1 to TRBJ2-7; TRBD2 aligns across 8 bases. V lost 5 bases, J lost 0 bases, and 9 bases stayed unmatched. This CDR3 spans 15 amino acids. The germline V gene encodes CDR1 DFQATT and CDR2 SNEGSKA (reference sequence). CDR3 coding DNA: TGCAGTGCTGTCGCGACTAGCGCGCTCTCCTACGAGCAGTACTTC. Translation gives CSAVATSALSYEQYF.

The chain joins TRBV7-9 to TRBJ1-1; D gene ambiguous. The CDR3 sequence is 14 residues long. Germline assignment: CDR1 SEHNR and CDR2 FQNEAQ (reference sequence). The germline V and J ends were trimmed by 5 bases and 4 bases, with 14 bases remaining between them. The chain's CDR3 is CASSPDGYGTEAFF. As DNA, the CDR3 is TGTGCCAGCAGCCCCGACGGATACGGCACTGAAGCTTTCTTT.

This clonotype appeared a few times. A read error may account for a junction end that differs from germline. The rearrangement links TRBV10-2 to TRBJ1-1; no clear D. This CDR3 is built from 14 residues. Germline V gene sequence: CDR1 WSHSY, CDR2 SAAADI. The CDR3 is CASNPNSLNTEAFF. The CDR3 nucleotides are TGTGCCAGCAACCCGAATTCCTTGAACACTGAAGCTTTCTTT.

V is TRBV29-1 and J is TRBJ1-2, with no clear D. The CDR3 runs 13 residues. The germline V gene has CDR1 SQVTM and CDR2 ANQGSEA. V was clipped by 2 bases and J by 0 bases, with 7 bases between them. The CDR3 loop is CSVENIANYGYTF. The CDR3 nucleotides read TGCAGCGTTGAAAACATAGCTAACTATGGCTACACCTTC. The full variable domain, completed using reference TRBV29-1 and TRBJ1-2, is SAVISQKPSRDICQRGTSLTIQCQVDSQVTMMFWYRQQPGQSLTLIATANQGSEATYESGFVIDKFPISRPNLTFSTLTVSNMSPEDSSIYLCSVENIANYGYTFGSGTRLTVV.

J is TRBJ1-5 and V is TRBV19; TRBD1 aligns across 7 bases. The V gene's germline CDR1 is LNHDA and CDR2 SQIVND (reference sequence). Losses at the gene ends were 4 bases for V and 3 bases for J; bases not matched to a gene: 9. CDR3 length equals 16 residues. This chain's CDR3 is CASSTDRERINQPQHF. The CDR3 DNA reads TGTGCCAGTAGTACCGACAGGGAGCGAATCAATCAGCCCCAGCATTTT.

This clonotype was detected only a few times. V and J are TRBV6-1 and TRBJ2-7; tentative D call: TRBD1 (5 bases). Germline V gene lookup returns CDR1 MNHNS and CDR2 SASEGT. V lost 4 bases and J 5 bases, leaving 9 bases between the germline ends. There are 12 residues in the CDR3. This CDR3 is CASSVLGDEQYF. The CDR3 region has the DNA TGTGCCAGCAGTGTTCTAGGGGACGAGCAGTACTTC.